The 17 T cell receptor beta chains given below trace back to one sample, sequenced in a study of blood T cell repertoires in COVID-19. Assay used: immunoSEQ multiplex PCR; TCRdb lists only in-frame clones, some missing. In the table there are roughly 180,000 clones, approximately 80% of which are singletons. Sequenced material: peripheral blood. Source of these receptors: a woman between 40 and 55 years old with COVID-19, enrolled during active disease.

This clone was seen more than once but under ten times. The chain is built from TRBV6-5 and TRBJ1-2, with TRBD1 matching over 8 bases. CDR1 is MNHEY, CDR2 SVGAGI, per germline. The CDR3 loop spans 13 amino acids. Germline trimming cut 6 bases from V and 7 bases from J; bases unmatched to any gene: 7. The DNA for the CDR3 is TGTGCCAGCAGGAACGGACAGGGTAGTGGCTACACCTTC. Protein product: CASRNGQGSGYTF.

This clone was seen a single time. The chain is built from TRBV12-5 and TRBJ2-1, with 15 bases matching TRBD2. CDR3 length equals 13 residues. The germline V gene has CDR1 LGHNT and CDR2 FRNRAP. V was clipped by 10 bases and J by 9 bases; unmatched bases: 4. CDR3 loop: CATLGLAGGEQFF. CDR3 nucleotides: TGTGCTACCCTGGGACTAGCGGGGGGTGAGCAGTTCTTC.

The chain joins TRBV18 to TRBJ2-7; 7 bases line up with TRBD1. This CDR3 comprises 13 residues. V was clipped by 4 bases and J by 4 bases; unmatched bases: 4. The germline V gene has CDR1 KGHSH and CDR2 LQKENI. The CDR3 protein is CASSQGTAYEQYF. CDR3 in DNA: TGTGCCAGCTCACAAGGGACAGCTTACGAGCAGTACTTC.

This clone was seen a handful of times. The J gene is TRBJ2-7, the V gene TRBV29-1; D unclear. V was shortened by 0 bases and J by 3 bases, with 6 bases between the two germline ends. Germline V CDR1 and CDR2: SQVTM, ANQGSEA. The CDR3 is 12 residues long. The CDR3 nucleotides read TGCAGCGTTGAAGACGTAGACTACGAGCAGTACTTC. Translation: CSVEDVDYEQYF.

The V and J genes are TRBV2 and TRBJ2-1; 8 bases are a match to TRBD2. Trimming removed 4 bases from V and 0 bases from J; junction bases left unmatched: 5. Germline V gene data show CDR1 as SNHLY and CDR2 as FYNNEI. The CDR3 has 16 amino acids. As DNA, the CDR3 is TGTGCCAGCAGTGTTGGCGGGAGGACCTCCTACAATGAGCAGTTCTTC. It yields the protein CASSVGGRTSYNEQFF.

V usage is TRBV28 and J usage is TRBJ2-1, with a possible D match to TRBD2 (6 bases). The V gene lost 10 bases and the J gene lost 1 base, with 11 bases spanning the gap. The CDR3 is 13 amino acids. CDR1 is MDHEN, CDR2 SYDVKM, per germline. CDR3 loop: CATQEGSYNEQFF. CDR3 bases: TGTGCCACTCAGGAGGGATCCTACAATGAGCAGTTCTTC.

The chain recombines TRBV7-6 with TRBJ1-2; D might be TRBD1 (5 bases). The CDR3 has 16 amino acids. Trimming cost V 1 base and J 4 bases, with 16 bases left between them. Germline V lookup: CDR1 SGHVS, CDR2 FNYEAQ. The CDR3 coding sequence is TGTGCCAGCAGCTTAGATCATAGTAGACAGTCCTATGGCTACACCTTC. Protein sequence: CASSLDHSRQSYGYTF.

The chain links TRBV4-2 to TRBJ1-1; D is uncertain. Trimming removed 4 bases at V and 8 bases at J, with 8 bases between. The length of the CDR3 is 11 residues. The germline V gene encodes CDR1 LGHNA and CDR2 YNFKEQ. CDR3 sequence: CASSPVGEAFF. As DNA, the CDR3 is TGTGCCAGCAGCCCCGTCGGGGAAGCTTTCTTT.

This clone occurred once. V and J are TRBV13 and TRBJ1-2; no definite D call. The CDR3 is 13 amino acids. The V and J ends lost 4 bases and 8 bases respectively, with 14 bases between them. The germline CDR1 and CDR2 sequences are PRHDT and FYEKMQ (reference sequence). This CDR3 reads CASSSDRGYGYTF. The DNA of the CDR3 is TGTGCCAGCAGCTCAGATCGGGGTTACGGCTACACCTTC.

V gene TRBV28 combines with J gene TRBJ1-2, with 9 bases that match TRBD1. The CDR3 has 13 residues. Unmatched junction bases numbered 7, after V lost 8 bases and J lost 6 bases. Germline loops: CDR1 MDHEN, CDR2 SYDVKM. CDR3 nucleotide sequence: TGTGCCAGCGACGTTACAGGGGGCGATGGCTACACCTTC. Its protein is CASDVTGGDGYTF.

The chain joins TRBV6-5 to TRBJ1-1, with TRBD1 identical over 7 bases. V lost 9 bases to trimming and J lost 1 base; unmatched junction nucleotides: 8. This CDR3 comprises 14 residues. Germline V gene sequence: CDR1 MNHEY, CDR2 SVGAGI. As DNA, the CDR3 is TGTGCCAGTTTACTCGACAGGGCGAACACTGAAGCTTTCTTT. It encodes CASLLDRANTEAFF.

The CDR3 nucleotides read TGTGCCAGTAGTAGCGGGGCAGGTAGCCTAAATGAGCAGTTCTTC. Amino acid sequence: CASSSGAGSLNEQFF. The chain employs TRBV19 and TRBJ2-1, with D maybe TRBD2 (6 bases). CDR3 length: 15 residues. V lost 4 bases to trimming and J lost 7 bases, with 17 bases between them. Germline V gene sequence: CDR1 LNHDA, CDR2 SQIVND (reference sequence).

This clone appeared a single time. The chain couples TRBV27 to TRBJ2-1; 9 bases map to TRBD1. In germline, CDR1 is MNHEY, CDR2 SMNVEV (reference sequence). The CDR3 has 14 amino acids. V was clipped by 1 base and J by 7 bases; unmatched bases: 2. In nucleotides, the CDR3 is TGTGCCAGCAGTTTATTGGGGACAGGGAATGAGCAGTTCTTC. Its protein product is CASSLLGTGNEQFF.

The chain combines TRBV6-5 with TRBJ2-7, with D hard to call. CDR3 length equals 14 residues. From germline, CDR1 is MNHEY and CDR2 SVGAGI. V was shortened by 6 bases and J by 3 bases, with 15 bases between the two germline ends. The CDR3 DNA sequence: TGTGCCAGCAGGAGAGTTTTCTCTGTCTACGAGCAGTACTTC. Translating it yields CASRRVFSVYEQYF.

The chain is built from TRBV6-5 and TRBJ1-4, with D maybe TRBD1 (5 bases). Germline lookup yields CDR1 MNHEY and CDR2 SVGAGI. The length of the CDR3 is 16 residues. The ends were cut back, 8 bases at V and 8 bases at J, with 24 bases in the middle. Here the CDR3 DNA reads TGTGCCAGCGGCTACTATCGGGGCCAGGGAGGGGAAAAACTGTTTTTT. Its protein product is CASGYYRGQGGEKLFF.

The CDR3 spells CASGAGGLGTEAFF. The CDR3 DNA follows: TGTGCCAGTGGGGCTGGGGGGTTGGGAACTGAAGCTTTCTTT. This chain links TRBV19 with TRBJ1-1, with D possibly being TRBD1 (5 bases). The CDR3 covers 14 residues. Trimming cost V 8 bases and J 5 bases, with 18 bases left between them. In germline, CDR1 is LNHDA, CDR2 SQIVND (reference sequence).

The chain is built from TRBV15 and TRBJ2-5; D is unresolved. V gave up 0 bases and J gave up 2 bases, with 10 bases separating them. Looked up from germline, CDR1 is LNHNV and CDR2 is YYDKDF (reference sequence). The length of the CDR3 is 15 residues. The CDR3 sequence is CATSRDFRNQETQYF. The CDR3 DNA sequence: TGTGCCACCAGCAGAGATTTCAGGAATCAAGAGACCCAGTACTTC.